Listed here is a single T cell receptor (beta chain). The antigen is not known. Trimming shortened V by 7 bases and J by 4 bases, and 10 bases separated the two germline ends. This CDR3 comprises 11 residues. The V gene's germline CDR1 is SQVTM and CDR2 ANQGSEA. PCR was performed using 60 Vbeta and 13 Jbeta primers. Generated by immunoSEQ multiplex PCR, the TCRdb table keeps only in-frame clones and is missing some. This table has under 200,000 clones, 65% to 80% appearing once. The entry originates in a study of cytomegalovirus exposure and HLA in healthy donors. Study-wide results and limits: A few CMV-associated chains were confirmed in vitro to be specific for CMV antigens.

The sample taken for sequencing was PBMCs. This chain uses TRBV29-1 with TRBJ1-2; no clear D gene. This receptor was obtained from a woman in her forties or fifties in good health and CMV-seropositive. The CDR3 coding sequence is TGCAGCGCTGCAACAGCCTATGGCTACACCTTC. Its protein is CSAATAYGYTF.